This T cell receptor beta chain was obtained from a study of cytomegalovirus exposure and HLA in healthy donors. A multiplex PCR was run with 60 Vbeta primers and 13 Jbeta primers. Libraries were prepared by immunoSEQ multiplex PCR; TCRdb keeps only in-frame clonotypes and omits some of them. The profile shows 160,000 or so clones, around three quarters of them singletons. The CDR3 totals 18 residues. Germline values: CDR1 MNHEY, CDR2 SMNVEV (reference sequence). J gave up 4 bases and V 2 bases, and 11 bases lay outside the gene matches. Turning to this clone: Its specificity is not known.

Study-wide findings and caveats: Later work found most CMV-associated TCR beta chains apparently HLA-restricted. In a later analysis, a missense DCLRE1C variant was linked to TCR beta V- and J-gene trimming. While the bulk of TCR sequences proved rare, some public TCRs turned up in many donors. The listing of fewer than 200 TCR beta chains classed them as cytomegalovirus-associated.

This receptor was identified in a woman aged 40-49 years in good health and CMV-seronegative. Sequences were obtained from PBMCs. The gene calls are TRBV27 and TRBJ2-6; 7 bases agree with TRBD2. The CDR3 DNA is TGTGCCAGCAGTTTAGCGGGAGTGGGTTTGGGAGGGGCCAACGTCCTGACTTTC. Translating gives CASSLAGVGLGGANVLTF.